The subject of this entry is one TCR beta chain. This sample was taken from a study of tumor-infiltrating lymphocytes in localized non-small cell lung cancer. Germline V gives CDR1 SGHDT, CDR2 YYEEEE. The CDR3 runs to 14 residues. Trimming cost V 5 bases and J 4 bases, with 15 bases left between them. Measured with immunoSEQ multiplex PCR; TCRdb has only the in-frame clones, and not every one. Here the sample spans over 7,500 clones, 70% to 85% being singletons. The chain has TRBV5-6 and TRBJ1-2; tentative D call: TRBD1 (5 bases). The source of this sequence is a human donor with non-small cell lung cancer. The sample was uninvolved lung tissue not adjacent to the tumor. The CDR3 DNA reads TGTGCCAGCAGTCTTTGGCAGGGTATCTATGGCTACACCTTC. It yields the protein CASSLWQGIYGYTF.